Each of the 28 T cell receptor beta chains below was sequenced from the same sample in a study of cytotoxic CD8 clonotypes in ibrutinib-treated CLL. Sequencing used immunoSEQ multiplex PCR; TCRdb keeps in-frame clones, though not all of them. The table lists some 92,000 clones, over 60% of them singletons, with 20% to 25% in the top ten. The source material was PBMCs, sampled after 24 months of ibrutinib treatment. The receptor set was obtained from a human donor with chronic lymphocytic leukemia.

This chain connects TRBV28 to TRBJ1-5, with D unclear. CDR1 MDHEN and CDR2 SYDVKM come from the germline V gene. The CDR3 is 12 amino acids. With 6 bases removed from V and 6 bases from J, the gap between germline ends came to 9 bases. The DNA of the CDR3 is TGTGCCAGCAGCCAAACATCTCAGCCCCAGCATTTT. Protein sequence: CASSQTSQPQHF. Looking up the rest from reference TRBV28 and TRBJ1-5 gives the full variable domain: DVKVTQSSRYLVKRTGEKVFLECVQDMDHENMFWYRQDPGLGLRLIYFSYDVKMKEKGDIPEGYSVSREKKERFSLILESASTNQTSMYLCASSQTSQPQHFGDGTRLSIL.

This chain joins TRBV7-9 and TRBJ1-2; TRBD1 matches at 7 bases. V lost 4 bases, J lost 2 bases, and 7 bases stayed unmatched. The CDR3 has 15 amino acids. Per the germline V gene, CDR1 is SEHNR and CDR2 is FQNEAQ (reference sequence). The DNA of the CDR3 is TGTGCCAGCAGCTCTAACAGGGGATCCAACTATGGCTACACCTTC. Translated: CASSSNRGSNYGYTF.

The genes are TRBV19 and TRBJ1-3; perhaps TRBD1 as D (6 bases). Germline values: CDR1 LNHDA, CDR2 SQIVND (reference sequence). This CDR3 region has 16 residues. V lost 3 bases to trimming and J lost 0 bases, with 12 bases between them. The CDR3 nucleotides are TGTGCCAGTAGTATGGCAGGGGCCGGCTCTGGAAACACCATATATTTT. Its translation: CASSMAGAGSGNTIYF.

This clone is a singleton in its sample. The V and J genes are TRBV7-9 and TRBJ2-1; 7 nucleotides align to TRBD2. V was pared by 5 bases and J by 6 bases, with 7 bases of the junction left unmatched. Germline V CDR1 and CDR2: SEHNR, FQNEAQ (reference sequence). The CDR3 contains 14 residues. CDR3 in amino acids: CASSRTSSANEQFF. Written as DNA, the CDR3 is TGTGCCAGCAGCCGGACTAGTTCTGCCAATGAGCAGTTCTTC.

The sample holds one count of this clone. The chain carries TRBV4-1 and TRBJ2-2; TRBD2 matches at 12 bases. The V and J ends lost 3 bases and 7 bases, in that order; junction bases with no gene match: 6. The CDR3 is 16 amino acids. CDR1 is MGHRA, CDR2 YSYEKL, per germline. CDR3 sequence reads: CASSHRTSGTIGELFF. CDR3 nucleotide sequence: TGCGCCAGCAGCCACCGGACTAGCGGGACAATCGGGGAGCTGTTTTTT.

The rearrangement uses TRBV10-3 and TRBJ2-7; D gene unclear. This CDR3 contains 15 residues. Trimming removed 0 bases from V and 7 bases from J, with 16 bases in between. Germline-derived CDR1 and CDR2 are ENHRY and SYGVKD. The chain's CDR3 is CAISESSGPDIEQYF. Written as DNA, the CDR3 is TGTGCCATCAGTGAGTCGTCAGGTCCCGATATAGAGCAGTACTTC.

The V call is TRBV6-5, the J call TRBJ2-5; the match to TRBD1 covers 7 bases. CDR3 size: 15 residues. Germline V gene sequence: CDR1 MNHEY, CDR2 SVGAGI. With V trimmed by 4 bases and J by 2 bases, 7 bases remained unmatched. In DNA form, the CDR3 reads TGTGCCAGCAGTTTAGGACAGGAACTGCAAGAGACCCAGTACTTC. It specifies CASSLGQELQETQYF.

The chain has TRBV7-9 and TRBJ1-6; D unresolved. Per the germline V gene, CDR1 is SEHNR and CDR2 is FQNEAQ (reference sequence). The CDR3 has 12 amino acids. V gave up 5 bases and J gave up 7 bases, with 6 bases separating them. Here the CDR3 reads CASSRGNSPLHF. The CDR3 region has the DNA TGTGCCAGCAGCCGTGGGAATTCACCCCTCCACTTT.

The gene calls are TRBV27 and TRBJ1-2, with D possibly TRBD1 on 6 matching bases. The V gene lost 2 bases and the J gene lost 8 bases, with 18 bases spanning the gap. CDR3 size: 15 residues. Germline V gene sequence: CDR1 MNHEY, CDR2 SMNVEV (reference sequence). The CDR3 region is CASSLTVDSVGGYTF. CDR3 in DNA: TGTGCCAGCAGTTTAACGGTGGACAGCGTAGGGGGCTACACCTTC.

This sequence joins TRBV2 and TRBJ2-7, with D maybe TRBD2 (5 bases). This CDR3 spans 15 amino acids. CDR1 is SNHLY, CDR2 FYNNEI, per germline. Trimming left V 6 bases short and J 1 base short, with 16 bases between. CDR3 sequence (DNA): TGTGCCAGCAGCGAGGGATTTGCGGAGTCCTACGAGCAGTACTTC. Its translation is CASSEGFAESYEQYF.

The J gene is TRBJ2-1, the V gene TRBV9; 7 bases are a match to TRBD1. V was pared by 4 bases and J by 2 bases, with 3 bases of the junction left unmatched. The CDR3 consists of 14 residues. Germline CDR1 and CDR2: SGDLS and YYNGEE. CDR3: CASSQRGPYNEQFF. The CDR3 DNA sequence: TGTGCCAGCAGCCAGAGGGGGCCCTACAATGAGCAGTTCTTC.

This clone was seen a handful of times. This chain joins TRBV19 and TRBJ2-1; 11 bases match TRBD2. CDR3 length equals 16 residues. Germline-derived CDR1 and CDR2 are LNHDA and SQIVND (reference sequence). V gave up 5 bases and J gave up 13 bases; unmatched junction bases: 16. CDR3 loop: CASSHQRTGLADLQFF. CDR3 nucleotide sequence: TGTGCCAGTAGTCATCAGCGTACGGGACTAGCGGACCTCCAGTTCTTC.

This sequence joins TRBV19 and TRBJ2-3; D gene unclear. The CDR3 runs 12 residues. Trimming left V 5 bases short and J 3 bases short, with 6 bases between. Germline V CDR1 and CDR2: LNHDA, SQIVND (reference sequence). This CDR3 reads CASSPRTDTQYF. CDR3 coding DNA: TGTGCCAGTAGTCCCAGAACAGATACGCAGTATTTT.

This chain connects TRBV5-1 to TRBJ2-3; 8 nucleotides line up with TRBD2. V dropped 0 bases and J dropped 6; count of bases not matched to a gene: 3. CDR3 size: 14 residues. CDR1 and CDR2 from the germline V gene are SGHRS and YFSETQ. CDR3 nucleotide sequence: TGCGCCAGCAGCTTGGTGCGGGAGGAGGATACGCAGTATTTT. It encodes CASSLVREEDTQYF.

The chain recombines TRBV7-9 with TRBJ2-1; TRBD1 agrees at 9 bases. Trimming at V came to 5 bases and at J to 4 bases, leaving 9 bases not matched to a gene. The CDR3 is made up of 16 amino acids. Germline lookup yields CDR1 SEHNR and CDR2 FQNEAQ (reference sequence). CDR3 sequence (DNA): TGTGCCAGCAGCCCCCTACAGGGGGCGAGATACAATGAGCAGTTCTTC. Translated, it gives CASSPLQGARYNEQFF.

The table lists this clone with many counts. The chain couples TRBV6-4 to TRBJ2-2, with unresolved D. The CDR3 is 13 amino acids. Germline CDR1 reads MRHNA; CDR2 reads SNTAGT. V was trimmed by 3 bases and J by 7 bases, leaving 9 bases between them. In DNA form, the CDR3 reads TGTGCCAGCAGTGAGATCGGAATCGGGGAGCTGTTTTTT. This codes for CASSEIGIGELFF.

The chain uses TRBV6-1 and TRBJ1-5; no clear D. The V end was cut by 4 bases, the J end by 6 bases, with 10 bases between. The germline V gene encodes CDR1 MNHNS and CDR2 SASEGT. The CDR3 totals 13 residues. The CDR3 DNA sequence: TGTGCCAGCAGTGTTGAGGGCGCTCAGCCCCAGCATTTT. Translated: CASSVEGAQPQHF.

The V gene is TRBV28, the J gene TRBJ2-2; unclear D gene. CDR3 length: 14 residues. V was shortened by 7 bases and J by 0 bases, with 9 bases between the two germline ends. In germline, CDR1 is MDHEN, CDR2 SYDVKM. The CDR3: CASTGRPNTGELFF. The CDR3 DNA sequence: TGTGCCAGCACCGGCAGACCGAACACCGGGGAGCTGTTTTTT.

In this sample, this clone turned up once. The chain is built from TRBV5-1 and TRBJ2-3; a possible D gene is TRBD2 (5 bases). The CDR3 length is 13 residues. V gave up 2 bases and J gave up 5 bases, with 9 bases separating them. Germline lookup yields CDR1 SGHRS and CDR2 YFSETQ. CDR3 loop: CASSFGGGDTQYF. As DNA, the CDR3 is TGCGCCAGCAGCTTTGGCGGAGGAGATACGCAGTATTTT.

The rearrangement uses TRBV28 and TRBJ1-2, with D possibly TRBD1 on 5 matching bases. Per the germline V gene, CDR1 is MDHEN and CDR2 is SYDVKM. The V and J ends lost 5 bases and 4 bases respectively, with 14 bases between them. The CDR3 loop spans 14 amino acids. The CDR3 sequence is CASSASGTVYGYTF. CDR3 bases: TGTGCCAGCAGTGCTTCCGGGACGGTCTATGGCTACACCTTC.

The chain uses TRBV29-1 and TRBJ2-5, with a weak D call TRBD2 (5 bases). Per the germline V gene, CDR1 is SQVTM and CDR2 is ANQGSEA. V lost 8 bases to trimming and J lost 2 bases, with 9 bases between them. CDR3 length: 11 residues. CDR3 residues: CSTGEQETQYF. CDR3 nucleotide sequence: TGCAGCACCGGGGAACAAGAGACCCAGTACTTC.

This sequence joins TRBV5-4 and TRBJ2-3; 11 nucleotides match TRBD2. Trimming at V came to 4 bases and at J to 2 bases, leaving 18 bases not matched to a gene. The germline CDR1 and CDR2 sequences are SGHNT and YYREEE (reference sequence). The CDR3 sequence is 20 residues long. As DNA, the CDR3 is TGTGCCAGCAGCCCTTTTATTAAGACTAGCGGGGATCGGGTCACAGATACGCAGTATTTT. Translation: CASSPFIKTSGDRVTDTQYF.

This clone showed up just a few times. The V and J genes are TRBV18 and TRBJ1-5, with 7 nucleotides matching TRBD1. Germline-derived CDR1 and CDR2 are KGHSH and LQKENI. The CDR3 spans 11 residues. Unmatched junction bases numbered 2, after V lost 5 bases and J lost 10 bases. For the CDR3, the DNA is TGTGCCAGCTCAAACAGGGGACCCCAGCATTTT. Protein: CASSNRGPQHF.

The rearrangement joins TRBV6-5 to TRBJ2-2, with a weak D call TRBD1 (5 bases). The CDR3 runs to 15 residues. The germline V gene encodes CDR1 MNHEY and CDR2 SVGAGI. The germline V and J ends were trimmed by 0 bases and 7 bases, with 12 bases remaining between them. CDR3 in amino acids: CASSYSSGWGGELFF. The CDR3 DNA follows: TGTGCCAGCAGTTACTCGTCAGGGTGGGGCGGGGAGCTGTTTTTT.

This chain connects TRBV18 to TRBJ2-7, with D perhaps matching TRBD1 (5 bases). Per germline, CDR1 KGHSH and CDR2 LQKENI. The CDR3 totals 14 residues. The germline V and J ends were trimmed by 0 bases and 5 bases, with 11 bases remaining between them. CDR3 in DNA: TGTGCCAGCTCACCACCGGGGCTGGGTAACGAGCAGTACTTC. Its translation: CASSPPGLGNEQYF.

This rearrangement joins TRBV29-1 to TRBJ2-5; D is undetermined. V lost 4 bases to trimming and J lost 1 base, with 1 base between them. The germline V gene encodes CDR1 SQVTM and CDR2 ANQGSEA. This CDR3 is 10 amino acids long. CDR3: CSVAQETQYF. CDR3 DNA sequence: TGCAGCGTTGCCCAAGAGACCCAGTACTTC.

The chain employs TRBV2 and TRBJ1-4, with D possibly TRBD1 on 5 matching bases. The germline V gene has CDR1 SNHLY and CDR2 FYNNEI. Deletions cut 3 bases from V and 8 bases from J, with 13 bases between. This CDR3 has 14 residues. CDR3 amino acids: CASSDIQGWEKLFF. The CDR3 DNA follows: TGTGCCAGCAGTGATATTCAGGGTTGGGAAAAACTGTTTTTT.

V is TRBV7-8 and J is TRBJ2-7; 7 nucleotides line up with TRBD1. The CDR3 loop spans 15 amino acids. CDR1 SGHVS and CDR2 FQNEAQ come from the germline V gene. The ends lost 5 bases at V and 7 bases at J; junction bases unmatched: 14. CDR3 in amino acids: CASSADRALWGEQYF. The CDR3, as DNA: TGTGCCAGCAGCGCAGACAGGGCCCTTTGGGGGGAGCAGTACTTC.